Here is one T cell receptor (beta chain) with its context. Antigen: not known. The assay was immunoSEQ multiplex PCR, and TCRdb's table has in-frame clones only and misses some. The sample includes over 60,000 clones, 85% to 95% of them seen just once. The sample belongs to a study of cytomegalovirus exposure and HLA in healthy donors. The germline V gene encodes CDR1 KGHSH and CDR2 LQKENI. The trim removed 5 bases at V and 7 bases at J, leaving 13 bases unmatched. The CDR3 has 17 amino acids. Broader study findings: It was confirmed in vitro that a few of the CMV-associated chains were specific for CMV antigens. Cytomegalovirus association was listed for 164 TCR beta chains. Rarity held for most TCR sequences, but there were some public TCRs that occurred in many donors. A subsequent analysis found that TCR clusters from the first cohort also tended to co-occur in the approximately 130 validation repertoires, with approximately 95% of cluster scores above 0.

What was sequenced was PBMCs. The clonotype was recovered from a man aged 18 to 30 in good health and CMV-seronegative. The V and J genes are TRBV18 and TRBJ1-5; 11 nucleotides match TRBD1. CDR3 in amino acids: CASSSDLRTGGLQPQHF. Here the CDR3 DNA reads TGTGCCAGCTCATCGGACCTGAGGACAGGGGGCTTGCAGCCCCAGCATTTT.